This section outlines one T cell receptor (beta chain) sequence together with its context. Its antigen is still unknown. The read ends 3 residues shy of where the CDR3 ends; the end is completed using the germline J gene. The record originates from a study of T cells in women clearing cervical HPV infection. Study conclusions and caveats: TRBV6-7 relative abundance averaged roughly 0.099% in cases and approximately 0.15% in controls. CIN3+ cases had significantly higher TCR repertoire richness than controls, but evenness did not differ.

Average input was approximately 1,100 ng genomic DNA for immunoSEQ TCR beta CDR3 amplification. Assay: immunoSEQ multiplex PCR; the TCRdb copy retains only in-frame clones and omits some. The sample's table shows more than 20,000 clones. All participants had a single incident cervical HPV16 infection, and prevalent HPV16 infections were excluded. Trimming took 2 bases from V and 4 from J; bases not matched to a gene: 6. The germline gives CDR1 KGHSH, CDR2 LQKENI. The CDR3 is made up of 15 amino acids. This rearrangement joins TRBV18 to TRBJ1-1, with TRBD1 matching 8 bases. Material: blood buffy coat. The TCR was taken from a woman between 18 and 70 years old with a cervical HPV16 infection that either progressed to CIN3+ or cleared (not recorded which). The CDR3 loop is CASSPRTGLGTEAFF. The covered CDR3 bases are TGTGCCAGCTCACCAAGGACAGGGTTGGGCACTGAA.